This entry concerns a single TCR beta chain. Its antigen remains unknown. CTLA-4 blockade using ipilimumab, together with focal radiation, was received by patients with chemo-refractory metastatic non-small-cell lung cancer. Looked up from germline, CDR1 is SNHLY and CDR2 is FYNNEI. After removal of 5 bases from V and 3 bases from J, the junction contained 2 bases not matched to a gene. This CDR3 has 15 residues. Repertoires were generated with immunoSEQ multiplex PCR, while TCRdb's copy carries only in-frame clones and drops some. This table holds nearly 110,000 clones, over 75% found once. The sample comes from a study of radiotherapy plus CTLA-4 blockade in lung cancer. Overall study context: Disease control was present in more than 30% of patients, and objective responses in less than 20%.

General observations from the study: Interferon-beta, together with early blood T cell clone dynamics, reportedly best predicted response. In blood, tumor-derived TCR clones expanded after radiotherapy plus ipilimumab.

The receptor's source is a human donor with non-small cell lung cancer that progressed on radiotherapy plus ipilimumab. Some clones in this sample may be carry-over from other donors' samples. Sequenced here: peripheral blood, sampled from a patient treated with radiotherapy plus ipilimumab. The chain joins TRBV2 to TRBJ2-5; TRBD2 matches 14 bases. The CDR3 coding sequence is TGTGCCAGCAGTCGACTAGCGGGGGGGGAAGAGACCCAGTACTTC. Encoded protein: CASSRLAGGEETQYF.